The T cell receptor beta chain under discussion was sequenced for a study of cytomegalovirus exposure and HLA in healthy donors. This clone was seen just once. Its specificity is unknown. Study conclusions and caveats: The authors enumerated roughly 180 TCR beta chains as linked to cytomegalovirus.

The PCR contained 60 Vbeta and 13 Jbeta primers. Sequenced by immunoSEQ multiplex PCR; TCRdb stores in-frame clones only, minus some. There are over 150,000 clones in the sample; approximately 80% occur only once, and about 2.7% lies in the top ten. This TCR was sampled from a woman in her 30s in good health and CMV-seronegative. The source material was PBMCs.

CDR3 coding DNA: TGCGCCAGCAGCTTGGTTGGTTGGGACAGGGTGAACACTGAAGCTTTCTTT. It specifies CASSLVGWDRVNTEAFF. The genes are TRBV5-1 and TRBJ1-1, with 9 bases lining up with TRBD1. Trimming cost V 0 bases and J 0 bases; bases outside gene matches: 6. Per the germline V gene, CDR1 is SGHRS and CDR2 is YFSETQ. This CDR3 spans 17 amino acids.